These 18 T cell receptor beta chains were sequenced from one sample in a study of T cells in Graves' hyperthyroidism and ophthalmopathy. Researchers took RNA transcripts and amplified the TCR beta CDR3 regions from them. In the first-round RT-PCR of the TCR CDR3, the HTBI primer set was used. TCRdb passed the multiplex PCR reads through MiXCR, listing each CDR3 protein once. The data contain around 700,000 distinct CDR3 sequences, 35% of them singletons. Material for sequencing was blood. These receptors were obtained from a woman in her thirties or forties with Graves' hyperthyroidism.

The chain is built from TRBV10-3 and TRBJ2-7; possibly TRBD1 for D (5 bases). Germline V CDR1 and CDR2: ENHRY, SYGVKD. With 6 bases removed from V and 1 base from J, the gap between germline ends came to 10 bases. The CDR3 contains 13 residues. In DNA form, the CDR3 reads TGTGCCATCAGCAGACAGTTTTCCTACGAGCAGTACTTC. It yields the protein CAISRQFSYEQYF.

V usage is TRBV19 and J usage is TRBJ1-5, with D hard to call. The germline V gene encodes CDR1 LNHDA and CDR2 SQIVND (reference sequence). Trimming cost V 7 bases and J 2 bases, with 21 bases left between them. The CDR3 is made up of 17 amino acids. The CDR3 coding sequence is TGTGCCAGTATCAAAGATTTAAGTGTTGTTGGCAATCAGCCCCAGCATTTT. Protein: CASIKDLSVVGNQPQHF.

As for this clonotype: This may stem from a read error, because a much larger clone lies one nucleotide away. This sequence joins TRBV7-9 and TRBJ2-7; 8 bases map to TRBD2. Germline V gene data show CDR1 as SEHNR and CDR2 as FQNEAQ (reference sequence). This CDR3 region has 15 residues. With 5 bases clipped from V and 6 bases from J, the junction kept 12 bases outside the gene matches. The DNA for the CDR3 is TGTGCCAGCAGCCCCGGGGGGGCGCGAACCTGCGAGCAGTACTTC. Residues: CASSPGGARTCEQYF.

About this clonotype: Germline is not matched at one junction end, which may reflect a read error. The chain employs TRBV5-1 and TRBJ2-1; 11 positions agree with TRBD2. The CDR3 covers 16 residues. Germline V CDR1 and CDR2: SGHRS, YFSETQ. The CDR3 spells CASSTGTSGSYNERFF. The CDR3 nucleotides are TGTGCCAGCAGCACCGGGACTAGCGGATCCTACAATGAGCGGTTCTTC.

This clonotype is a singleton in its sample. Mismatch with germline at one junction end may stem from a read error. V usage is TRBV20-1 and J usage is TRBJ2-5, with TRBD1 as a possible D gene (6 bases). The CDR3 is made up of 9 amino acids. Per germline, CDR1 DFQATT and CDR2 SNEGSKA (reference sequence). DNA for the CDR3: TGCAGTGCTAGCCAGCCAGGGGCCTTC. This translates into CSASQPGAF.

This clonotype was seen more than once but under ten times. This chain's CDR3 is CASSRGGKPQHF. The DNA for the CDR3 is TGTGCCAGCAGCCGGGGGGGGAAGCCCCAGCATTTT. The chain carries TRBV7-9 and TRBJ1-5; D possibly corresponds to TRBD1 (5 bases). This CDR3 comprises 12 residues. The ends were cut back, 5 bases at V and 8 bases at J, with 10 bases in the middle. Germline assignment: CDR1 SEHNR and CDR2 FQNEAQ (reference sequence).

This clonotype occurred many times. The rearrangement uses TRBV12-3 or TRBV12-4 and TRBJ1-3; D remains unclear. The V and J ends lost 2 bases and 0 bases respectively, with 8 bases between them. The CDR3 has 15 amino acids. CDR3 region: CASSLMVSSGNTIYF. DNA for the CDR3: TGTGCCAGCAGTTTAATGGTGAGCTCTGGAAACACCATATATTTT.

The CDR3 protein is CASSPIAGGGTGELFF. Here the CDR3 DNA reads TGCGCCAGCAGCCCCATAGCGGGAGGGGGCACCGGGGAGCTGTTTTTT. This chain joins TRBV5-1 and TRBJ2-2; TRBD2 matches at 11 bases. V was pared by 4 bases and J by 4 bases, with 6 bases of the junction left unmatched. The CDR3 spans 16 residues. Germline-derived CDR1 and CDR2 are SGHRS and YFSETQ.

There are many counts of this clonotype. The V and J genes are TRBV15 and TRBJ1-1, with 8 nucleotides matching TRBD1. The germline V gene encodes CDR1 LNHNV and CDR2 YYDKDF (reference sequence). The CDR3 covers 13 residues. Trimming cost V 5 bases and J 3 bases; bases outside gene matches: 2. The CDR3 coding sequence is TGTGCCACCAGCGGACAGGGCGACACTGAAGCTTTCTTT. Translated, it gives CATSGQGDTEAFF.

The chain joins TRBV10-3 to TRBJ2-2; no clear D. The V gene's germline CDR1 is ENHRY and CDR2 SYGVKD. This CDR3 is built from 16 residues. Deletions cut 2 bases from V and 6 bases from J, with 16 bases between. The CDR3 sequence is CAISEKVDVGPGELFF. The DNA for the CDR3 is TGTGCCATCAGTGAGAAAGTGGACGTCGGCCCCGGGGAGCTGTTTTTT.

This clonotype showed up many times. An end of the junction differs from the germline gene, which may be a read error. This chain links TRBV12-3 or TRBV12-4 with TRBJ1-3; perhaps TRBD1 as D (5 bases). The CDR3 runs to 12 residues. In nucleotides, the CDR3 is TGTGCCAGCAGTCCCCAGGGCGACAGTCAAGTTTTT. The encoded protein is CASSPQGDSQVF.

The table lists this clonotype with many counts. J is TRBJ2-5 and V is TRBV20-1; D remains ambiguous. The V gene's germline CDR1 is DFQATT and CDR2 SNEGSKA (reference sequence). The CDR3 extends over 14 amino acids. V gave up 6 bases and J gave up 0 bases, with 14 bases separating them. The CDR3 loop reads CSAKSTPHQETQYF. CDR3 nucleotides: TGCAGTGCAAAGAGCACTCCTCACCAAGAGACCCAGTACTTC.

The chain joins TRBV12-3 or TRBV12-4 to TRBJ1-3; 8 bases are shared with TRBD1. V gave up 2 bases and J gave up 2 bases; unmatched junction bases: 5. This CDR3 spans 16 amino acids. DNA of the CDR3: TGTGCCAGCAGTTTAAGGACAGGGTCGCCTGGAAACACCATATATTTT. It codes for CASSLRTGSPGNTIYF.

There are many counts of this clonotype. The V and J genes are TRBV19 and TRBJ1-3, with 8 bases identical to TRBD1. The length of the CDR3 is 15 residues. V was clipped by 6 bases and J by 1 base; unmatched bases: 5. Looked up from germline, CDR1 is LNHDA and CDR2 is SQIVND (reference sequence). CDR3 sequence: CASRRDRGSGNTIYF. DNA of the CDR3: TGTGCCAGTAGGCGCGACAGGGGTTCTGGAAACACCATATATTTT.

This clonotype was observed at least ten times. The chain links TRBV20-1 to TRBJ1-1; TRBD1 is a possible D gene (5 bases). Germline V gene sequence: CDR1 DFQATT, CDR2 SNEGSKA (reference sequence). V dropped 7 bases and J dropped 0 bases, with 15 bases sitting between them. CDR3 length: 14 residues. The CDR3 DNA reads as TGCAGTGGACTTTCCAGGGTCGTGAACACTGAAGCTTTCTTT. This encodes CSGLSRVVNTEAFF.

The chain joins TRBV12-3 or TRBV12-4 to TRBJ2-5; weak D call: TRBD1 (5 bases). The CDR3 sequence is 14 residues long. V gave up 6 bases and J gave up 3 bases, with 14 bases separating them. The CDR3 bases are TGTGCCAGCAGACCCCTGACAGAAGAAGAGACCCAGTACTTC. Its protein is CASRPLTEEETQYF.

The genes are TRBV10-3 and TRBJ2-3; TRBD2 is a possible D gene (6 bases). CDR3 length equals 14 residues. Trimming stripped 3 bases from V and 0 bases from J, with 7 bases between. Germline CDR1 ENHRY, CDR2 SYGVKD. The CDR3 loop reads CAISDGGSTDTQYF. The CDR3 bases are TGTGCCATCAGTGACGGGGGTAGCACAGATACGCAGTATTTT.

The chain couples TRBV9 to TRBJ2-7, with D possibly being TRBD1 (6 bases). The CDR3 consists of 16 residues. V gave up 4 bases and J gave up 7 bases, with 24 bases separating them. Germline CDR1 is SGDLS and CDR2 is YYNGEE. This CDR3 is CASSPDRSSLMGEQYF. The CDR3 coding sequence is TGTGCCAGCAGCCCCGACAGGTCCTCCCTAATGGGGGAGCAGTACTTC.